The present TCR beta chain was sequenced within a study of blood T cell repertoires in COVID-19. Study context: Sites in the United States, Italy and Spain provided acute and convalescent COVID-19 samples.

Germline V gene lookup returns CDR1 ENHRY and CDR2 SYGVKD. With 3 bases clipped from V and 5 bases from J, the junction kept 9 bases outside the gene matches. The CDR3 spans 15 residues. Clinical histories supplied by participants themselves formed the basis of cohort assignment. Profiling relied on immunoSEQ multiplex PCR, and the TCRdb table lists in-frame clones only, not all of them. The sample contains a few hundred thousand clones, around 89% of which appear only once. The J gene is TRBJ2-7, the V gene TRBV10-3, with 8 nucleotides matching TRBD1. The sequencing sample was made of PBMCs or T cells enriched from blood (not recorded which). This clonotype originated in a woman under 30 with acute COVID-19. CDR3 amino acids: CAISEVAGGIHEQYF. The CDR3 bases are TGTGCCATCAGTGAAGTAGCAGGGGGCATCCACGAGCAGTACTTC.